The T cell receptor beta chain described here comes from a study of Ad26.COV2.S vaccination and SARS-CoV-2 variants. Clones were sequenced by immunoSEQ multiplex PCR, and TCRdb holds only the in-frame ones, with some missing. The table lists approximately 340,000 clones, around 83% of them singletons. Study-level findings and limits: Spike-specific TCR breadth in vaccine recipients exceeded that seen in placebo recipients.

A note on this clone: As yet, its antigen is unknown.

Treatment defined: some 19 received Ad26.COV2.S at low or high dose, single or two shots; roughly five received placebo; per-sample allocation not given. It was on day 63 after the first vaccine or placebo injection that samples were taken. The source of this sequence is a person between 18 and 59 years old who received the Ad26.COV2.S COVID-19 vaccine or a placebo. Sequenced material: peripheral blood, taken in a trial of Ad26.COV2.S vaccine versus placebo.

DNA for the CDR3: TGTGCCAGCAGCTTACGGGGGGGGCAGCCTACGGGACTAGCGACCTACGAGCAGTACTTC. Protein: CASSLRGGQPTGLATYEQYF. The chain combines TRBV7-8 with TRBJ2-7; 10 positions agree with TRBD2. Trimming cost V 2 bases and J 2 bases; bases outside gene matches: 18. The CDR3 extends over 20 amino acids. Germline assignment: CDR1 SGHVS and CDR2 FQNEAQ. Full variable domain (missing parts from reference TRBV7-8 and TRBJ2-7): GAGVSQSPRYKVAKRGQDVALRCDPISGHVSLFWYQQALGQGPEFLTYFQNEAQLDKSGLPSDRFFAERPEGSVSTLKIQRTQQEDSAVYLCASSLRGGQPTGLATYEQYFGPGTRLTVT.